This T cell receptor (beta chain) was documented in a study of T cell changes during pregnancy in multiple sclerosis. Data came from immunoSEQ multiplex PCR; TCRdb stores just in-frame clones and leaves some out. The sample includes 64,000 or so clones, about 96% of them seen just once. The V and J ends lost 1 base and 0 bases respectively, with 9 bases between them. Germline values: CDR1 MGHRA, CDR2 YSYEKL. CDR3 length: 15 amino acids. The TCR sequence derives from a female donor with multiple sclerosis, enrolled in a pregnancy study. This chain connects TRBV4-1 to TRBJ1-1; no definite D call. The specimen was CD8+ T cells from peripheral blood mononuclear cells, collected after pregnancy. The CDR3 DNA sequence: TGCGCCAGCAGCCAAGGGTTGGGAGTGAACACTGAAGCTTTCTTT. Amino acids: CASSQGLGVNTEAFF.